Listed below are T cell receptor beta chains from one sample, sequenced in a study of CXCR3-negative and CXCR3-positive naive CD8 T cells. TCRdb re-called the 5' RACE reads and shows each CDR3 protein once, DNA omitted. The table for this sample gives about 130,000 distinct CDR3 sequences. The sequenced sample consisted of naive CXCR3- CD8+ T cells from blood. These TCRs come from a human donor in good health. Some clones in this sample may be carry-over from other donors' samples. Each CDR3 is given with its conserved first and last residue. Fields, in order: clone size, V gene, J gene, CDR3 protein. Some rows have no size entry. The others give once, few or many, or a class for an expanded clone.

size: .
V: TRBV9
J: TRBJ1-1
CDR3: CASSVEQGYTEAFF

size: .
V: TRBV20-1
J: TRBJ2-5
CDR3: CSAGGDGGDQETQYF

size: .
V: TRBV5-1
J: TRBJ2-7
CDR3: CASSLTGGDYEQYF

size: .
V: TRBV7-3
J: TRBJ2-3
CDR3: CASSLMSEDTQYF

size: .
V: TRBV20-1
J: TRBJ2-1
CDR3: CSARERDRSYNEQFF

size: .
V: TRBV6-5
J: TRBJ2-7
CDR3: CASSSTGDGPYEQYF

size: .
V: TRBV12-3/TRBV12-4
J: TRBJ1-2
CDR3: CASSLQLYGYTF

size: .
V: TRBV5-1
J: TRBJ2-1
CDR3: CASSLVGTGAYNEQFF

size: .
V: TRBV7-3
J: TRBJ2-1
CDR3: CASSATGTSLKDEQFF

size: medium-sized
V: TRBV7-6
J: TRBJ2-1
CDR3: CASSLGIGLPTNEQFF

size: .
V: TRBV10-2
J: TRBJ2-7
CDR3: CASSDGLYEQYF

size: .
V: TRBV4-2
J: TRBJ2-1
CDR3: CASSQPTGTGGDEQFF

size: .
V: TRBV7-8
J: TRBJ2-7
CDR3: CASSWAGTPDEQYF

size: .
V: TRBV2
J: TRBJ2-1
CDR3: CASKTSGYNEQFF

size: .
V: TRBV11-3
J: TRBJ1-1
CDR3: CASSLVWGTEAFF

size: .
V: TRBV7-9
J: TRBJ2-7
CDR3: CASSPVGQGYEQYF

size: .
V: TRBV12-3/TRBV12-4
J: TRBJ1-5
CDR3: CASSLSPLTGEVQPQHF

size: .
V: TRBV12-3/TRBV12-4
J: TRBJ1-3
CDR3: CASRNAGGITGNTIYF

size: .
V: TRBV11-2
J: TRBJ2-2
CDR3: CASSRRGNTGELFF

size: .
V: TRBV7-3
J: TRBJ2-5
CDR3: CASSLIGGQETQYF

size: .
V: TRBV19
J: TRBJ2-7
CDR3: CASSISLGQASYEQYF

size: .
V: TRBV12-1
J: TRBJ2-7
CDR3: CASSRISDGDYEQYF